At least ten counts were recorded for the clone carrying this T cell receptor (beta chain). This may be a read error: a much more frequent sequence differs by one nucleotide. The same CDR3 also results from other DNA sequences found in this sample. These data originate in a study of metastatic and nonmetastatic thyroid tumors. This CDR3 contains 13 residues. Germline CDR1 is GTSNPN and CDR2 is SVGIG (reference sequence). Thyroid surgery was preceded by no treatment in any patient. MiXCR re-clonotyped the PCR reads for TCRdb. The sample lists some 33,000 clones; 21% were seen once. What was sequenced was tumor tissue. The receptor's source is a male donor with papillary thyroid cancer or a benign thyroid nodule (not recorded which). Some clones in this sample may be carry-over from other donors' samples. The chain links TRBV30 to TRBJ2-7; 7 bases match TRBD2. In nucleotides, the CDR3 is TGCGCCTGGAGTGTGGACACGGGGGGTGAGCAGTACTTC. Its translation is CAWSVDTGGEQYF. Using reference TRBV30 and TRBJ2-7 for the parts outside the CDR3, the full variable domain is SQTIHQWPATLVQPVGSPLSLECTVEGTSNPNLYWYRQAAGRGLQLLFYSVGIGQISSEVPQNLSASRPQDRQFILSSKKLLLSDSGFYLCAWSVDTGGEQYFGPGTRLTVT.